This T cell receptor (beta chain) was recovered during a study of cytomegalovirus exposure and HLA in healthy donors. Findings and caveats of the study: Three chains tied to CMV proved CMV antigen-specific in vitro.

The CDR3 length is 16 residues. Germline CDR1 SGHDT, CDR2 YYEEEE. V lost 0 bases and J lost 3, with 13 bases in between. The PCR employed 60 Vbeta primers together with 13 Jbeta primers. Sequenced by immunoSEQ multiplex PCR; TCRdb stores in-frame clones only, minus some. The top ten hold 3% to 4% of the sample, which has 150,000 to 180,000 clones, about 74% seen once. In this sample, this clone turned up a few times. Antigen: not known. Sequencing was performed on PBMCs. This TCR came from a woman aged 35 to 49 in good health and CMV-seronegative. The gene calls are TRBV5-6 and TRBJ1-3; unclear D gene. CDR3 in amino acids: CASSLEGGSVGNTIYF. CDR3 DNA: TGTGCCAGCAGCTTGGAGGGAGGCAGTGTTGGAAACACCATATATTTT.